This TCR beta chain was sequenced in a study of T cells of healthy individuals (dated by TCRdb to about 2018). To note about this clonotype: Its recognized antigen is unknown. Base qualities are not provided; no much larger clone lies one nucleotide away.

V is reduced by 2 bases and J by 8 bases, leaving a spacing of 19 bases between them. The CDR3 measures 16 amino acids from cysteine to phenylalanine. The sequence is cut down to CDR3 DNA, 48 bases in frame from base 1. From the germline V gene, CDR1 is MNHEY and CDR2 is SVGEGT. Libraries were constructed by 5' RACE. The sequencing machine was an Illumina MiSeq. Using fastp trimming at Q25 and MiXCR clonotype assembly, TCRdb reanalyzed the public sequencing data and kept in-frame beta chains. Every entry covers one CDR3 protein and lists the most common genes and DNA from its rows. The sample table holds around 90,000 distinct CDR3 sequences, of which 4% to 5.5% were seen once. 7.5% to 8% of the sample rests with the top ten.

The clonotype was recovered from a female donor in good health. Rearrangement joined TRBV6-2 or TRBV6-3 to TRBJ2-1; the D gene lacks a confident call. The nucleotide sequence reads TGTGCCAGCAGTTACACCAGACGATTTGGCGTCGATGAGCAGTTCTTC. Its coded protein is CASSYTRRFGVDEQFF.